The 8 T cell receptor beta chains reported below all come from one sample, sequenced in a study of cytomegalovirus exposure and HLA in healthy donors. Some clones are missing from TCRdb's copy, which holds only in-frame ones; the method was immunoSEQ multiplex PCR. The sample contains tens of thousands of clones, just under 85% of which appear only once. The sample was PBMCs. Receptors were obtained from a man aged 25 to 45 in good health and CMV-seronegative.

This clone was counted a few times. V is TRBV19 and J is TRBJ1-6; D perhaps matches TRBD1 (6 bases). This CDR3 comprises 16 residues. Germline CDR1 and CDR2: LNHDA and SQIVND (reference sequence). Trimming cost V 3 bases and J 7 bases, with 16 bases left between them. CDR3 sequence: CASSMREQGGNSPLHF. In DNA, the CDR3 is TGTGCCAGTAGTATGAGGGAACAGGGTGGAAATTCACCCCTCCACTTT.

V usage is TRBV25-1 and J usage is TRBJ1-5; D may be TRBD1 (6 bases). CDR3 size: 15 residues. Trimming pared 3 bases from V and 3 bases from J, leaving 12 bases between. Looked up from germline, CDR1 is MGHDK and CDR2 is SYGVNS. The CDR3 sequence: CASSEGASDNQPQHF. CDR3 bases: TGTGCCAGCAGTGAGGGGGCCAGTGACAATCAGCCCCAGCATTTT.

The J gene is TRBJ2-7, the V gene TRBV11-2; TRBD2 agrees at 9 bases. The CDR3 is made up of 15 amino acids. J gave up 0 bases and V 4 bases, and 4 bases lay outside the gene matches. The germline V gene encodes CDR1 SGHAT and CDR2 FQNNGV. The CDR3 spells CASSSISGSSYEQYV. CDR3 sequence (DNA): TGTGCCAGCAGCTCAATTAGCGGGAGCTCCTACGAGCAGTACGTC.

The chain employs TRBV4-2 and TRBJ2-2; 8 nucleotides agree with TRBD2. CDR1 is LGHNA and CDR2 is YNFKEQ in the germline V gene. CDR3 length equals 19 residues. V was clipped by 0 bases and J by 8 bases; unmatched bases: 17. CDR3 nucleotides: TGTGCCAGCAGCCAAGATGGAGGAGCGGGAGAAATGGTCCCGGGGGAGCTGTTTTTT. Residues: CASSQDGGAGEMVPGELFF.

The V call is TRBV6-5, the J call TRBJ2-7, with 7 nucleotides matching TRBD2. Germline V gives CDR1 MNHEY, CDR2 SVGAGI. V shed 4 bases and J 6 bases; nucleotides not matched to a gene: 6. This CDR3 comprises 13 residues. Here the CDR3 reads CASSWEGHSEQYV. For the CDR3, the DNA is TGTGCCAGCAGTTGGGAGGGGCATAGCGAGCAGTACGTC.

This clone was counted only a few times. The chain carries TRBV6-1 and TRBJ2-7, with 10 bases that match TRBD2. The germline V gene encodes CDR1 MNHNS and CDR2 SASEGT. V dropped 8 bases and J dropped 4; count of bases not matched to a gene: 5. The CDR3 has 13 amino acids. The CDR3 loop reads CASSTSGLYEQYF. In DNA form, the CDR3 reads TGTGCCAGCTCGACTAGCGGGCTATACGAGCAGTACTTC.

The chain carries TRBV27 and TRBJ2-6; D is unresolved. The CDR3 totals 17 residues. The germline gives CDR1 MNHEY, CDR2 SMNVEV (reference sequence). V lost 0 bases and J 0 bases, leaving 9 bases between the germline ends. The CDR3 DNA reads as TGTGCCAGCAGTTTATCCGTTCACAGCTCTGGGGCCAACGTCCTGACTTTC. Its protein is CASSLSVHSSGANVLTF.

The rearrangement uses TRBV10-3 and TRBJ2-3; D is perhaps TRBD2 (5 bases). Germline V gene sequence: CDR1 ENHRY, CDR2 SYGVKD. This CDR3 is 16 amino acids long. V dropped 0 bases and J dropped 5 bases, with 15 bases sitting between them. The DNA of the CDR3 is TGTGCCATCAGTGAGTCGGTAGCGAGGAGGAAAGATACGCAGTATTTT. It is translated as CAISESVARRKDTQYF.